This T cell receptor (beta chain) was observed in a study of CD8+ T cells in alopecia areata. Regarding the study as a whole: Patients shared TCRs less clearly than mice did, possibly for HLA-related reasons.

As for this clone: Its matching antigen is unknown. This CDR3 is also generated by other DNA sequences in the sample.

As the sequencing template, cDNA was produced by extracting RNA and reverse transcribing it. Method: immunoSEQ multiplex PCR; TCRdb's copy keeps in-frame clones and lacks some. The sample carries approximately 180,000 clones, roughly 70% recorded once. V lost 1 base to trimming and J lost 1 base, with 13 bases between them. The germline V gene encodes CDR1 SQVTM and CDR2 ANQGSEA. CDR3 length: 15 residues. The sequence came from a human donor with alopecia areata. This chain links TRBV29-1 with TRBJ1-1; D call uncertain. Sequencing used CD8+ T cells sorted from blood, obtained at week 0. In nucleotides, the CDR3 is TGCAGCGTTGAAGGGTTTCGGACGGGGAACACTGAAGCTTTCTTT. Residues: CSVEGFRTGNTEAFF.